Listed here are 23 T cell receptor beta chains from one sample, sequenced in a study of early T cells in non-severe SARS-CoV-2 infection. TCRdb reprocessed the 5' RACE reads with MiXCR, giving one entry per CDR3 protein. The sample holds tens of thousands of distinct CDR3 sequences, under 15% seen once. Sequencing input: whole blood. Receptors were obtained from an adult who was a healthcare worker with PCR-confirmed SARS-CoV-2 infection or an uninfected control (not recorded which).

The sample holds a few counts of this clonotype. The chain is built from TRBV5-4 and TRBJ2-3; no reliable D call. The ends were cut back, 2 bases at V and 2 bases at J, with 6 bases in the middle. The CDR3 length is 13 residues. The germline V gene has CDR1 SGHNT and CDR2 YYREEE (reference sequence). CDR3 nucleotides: TGTGCCAGCAGCTTCCACCTCACAGATACGCAGTATTTT. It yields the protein CASSFHLTDTQYF.

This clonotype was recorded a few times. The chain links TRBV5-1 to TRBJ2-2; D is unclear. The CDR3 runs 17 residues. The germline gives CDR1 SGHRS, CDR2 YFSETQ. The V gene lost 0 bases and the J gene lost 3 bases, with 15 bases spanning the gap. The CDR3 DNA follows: TGCGCCAGCAGCTTGGCGACGATGGGTTCGGACACCGGGGAGCTGTTTTTT. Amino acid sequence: CASSLATMGSDTGELFF. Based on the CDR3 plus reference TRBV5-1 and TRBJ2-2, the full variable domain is KAGVTQTPRYLIKTRGQQVTLSCSPISGHRSVSWYQQTPGQGLQFLFEYFSETQRNKGNFPGRFSGRQFSNSRSEMNVSTLELGDSALYLCASSLATMGSDTGELFFGEGSRLTVL.

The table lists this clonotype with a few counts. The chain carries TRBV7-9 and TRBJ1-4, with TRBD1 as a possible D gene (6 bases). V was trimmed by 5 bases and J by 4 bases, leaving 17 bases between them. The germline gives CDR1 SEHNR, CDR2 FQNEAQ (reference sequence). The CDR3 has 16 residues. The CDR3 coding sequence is TGTGCCAGCAGCCCTACGGACAGCCAATATAATGAAAAACTGTTTTTT. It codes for CASSPTDSQYNEKLFF.

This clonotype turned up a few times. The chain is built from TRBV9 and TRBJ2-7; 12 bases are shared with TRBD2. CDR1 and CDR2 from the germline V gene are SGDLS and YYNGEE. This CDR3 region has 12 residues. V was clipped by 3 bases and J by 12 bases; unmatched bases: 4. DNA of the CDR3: TGTGCCAGCAGCGGGACTAGCGGGACATTGTACTTC. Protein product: CASSGTSGTLYF.

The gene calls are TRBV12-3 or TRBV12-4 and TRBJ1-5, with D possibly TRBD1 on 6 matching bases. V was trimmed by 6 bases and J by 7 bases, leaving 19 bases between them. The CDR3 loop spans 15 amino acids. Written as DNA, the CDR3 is TGTGCCAGCAGCTCCAGTATGGGGGCCGGACAGCCCCAGCATTTT. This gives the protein CASSSSMGAGQPQHF.

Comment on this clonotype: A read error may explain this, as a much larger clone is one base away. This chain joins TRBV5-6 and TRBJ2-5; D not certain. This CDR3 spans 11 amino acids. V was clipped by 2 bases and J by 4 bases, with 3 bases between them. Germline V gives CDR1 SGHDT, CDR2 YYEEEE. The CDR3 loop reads CASSFGETQYF. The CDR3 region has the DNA TGTGCCAGCAGCTTTGGAGAGACCCAGTACTTC.

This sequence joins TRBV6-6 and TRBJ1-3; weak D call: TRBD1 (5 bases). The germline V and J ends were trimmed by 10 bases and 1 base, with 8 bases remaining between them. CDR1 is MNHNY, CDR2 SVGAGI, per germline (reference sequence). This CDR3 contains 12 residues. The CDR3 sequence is CAIQGSGNTIYF. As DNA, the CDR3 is TGTGCCATCCAGGGATCTGGAAACACCATATATTTT.

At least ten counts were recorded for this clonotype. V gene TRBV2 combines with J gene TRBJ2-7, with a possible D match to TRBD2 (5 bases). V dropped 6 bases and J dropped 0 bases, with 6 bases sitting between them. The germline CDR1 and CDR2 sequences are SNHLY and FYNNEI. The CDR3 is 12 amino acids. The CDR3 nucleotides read TGTGCCAGCAGCCGGGGCTCCTACGAGCAGTACTTC. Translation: CASSRGSYEQYF.

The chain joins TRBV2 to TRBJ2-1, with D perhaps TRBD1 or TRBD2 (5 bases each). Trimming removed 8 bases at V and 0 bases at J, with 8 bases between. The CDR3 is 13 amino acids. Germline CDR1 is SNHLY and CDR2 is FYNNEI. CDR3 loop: CASEGHSYNEQFF. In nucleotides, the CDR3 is TGTGCCAGCGAGGGGCACTCCTACAATGAGCAGTTCTTC.

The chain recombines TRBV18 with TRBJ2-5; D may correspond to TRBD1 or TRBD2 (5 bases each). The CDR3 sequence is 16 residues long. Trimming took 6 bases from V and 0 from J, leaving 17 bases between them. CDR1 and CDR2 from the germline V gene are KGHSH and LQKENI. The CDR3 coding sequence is TGTGCCAGCTCCCCCACACGGGGCTGGTACCAAGAGACCCAGTACTTC. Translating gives CASSPTRGWYQETQYF.

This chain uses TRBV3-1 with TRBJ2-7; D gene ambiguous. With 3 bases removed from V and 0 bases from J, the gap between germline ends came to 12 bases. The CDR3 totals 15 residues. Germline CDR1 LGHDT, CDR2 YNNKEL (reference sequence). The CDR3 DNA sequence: TGTGCCAGCAGCCAGTGGACGGCTAGCTCCTACGAGCAGTACTTC. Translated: CASSQWTASSYEQYF.

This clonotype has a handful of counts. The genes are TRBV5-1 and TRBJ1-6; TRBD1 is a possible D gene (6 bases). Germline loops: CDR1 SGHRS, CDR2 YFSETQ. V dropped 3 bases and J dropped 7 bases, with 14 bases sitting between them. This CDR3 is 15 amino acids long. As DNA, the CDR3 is TGCGCCAGCAGCTCGGGGGCAGGGACGAATTCACCCCTCCACTTT. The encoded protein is CASSSGAGTNSPLHF.

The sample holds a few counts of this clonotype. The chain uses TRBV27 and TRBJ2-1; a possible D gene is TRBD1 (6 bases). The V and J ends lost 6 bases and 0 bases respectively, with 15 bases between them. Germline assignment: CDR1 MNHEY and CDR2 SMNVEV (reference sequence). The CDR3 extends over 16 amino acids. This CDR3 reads CASRAGAGVSYNEQFF. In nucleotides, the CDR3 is TGTGCCAGCAGGGCAGGGGCAGGGGTCTCCTACAATGAGCAGTTCTTC.

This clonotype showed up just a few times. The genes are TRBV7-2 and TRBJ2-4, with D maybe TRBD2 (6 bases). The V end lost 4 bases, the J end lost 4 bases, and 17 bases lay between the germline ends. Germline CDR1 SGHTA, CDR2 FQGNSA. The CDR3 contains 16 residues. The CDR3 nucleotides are TGTGCCAGCAGCTCGACCCGGGAGTGGAGGAAAAACATTCAGTACTTC. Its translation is CASSSTREWRKNIQYF.

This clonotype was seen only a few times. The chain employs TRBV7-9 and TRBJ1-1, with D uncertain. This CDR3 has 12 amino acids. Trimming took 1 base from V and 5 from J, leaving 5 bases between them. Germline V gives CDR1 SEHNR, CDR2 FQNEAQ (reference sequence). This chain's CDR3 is CASSLEVTEAFF. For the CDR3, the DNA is TGTGCCAGCAGCTTAGAGGTAACTGAAGCTTTCTTT.

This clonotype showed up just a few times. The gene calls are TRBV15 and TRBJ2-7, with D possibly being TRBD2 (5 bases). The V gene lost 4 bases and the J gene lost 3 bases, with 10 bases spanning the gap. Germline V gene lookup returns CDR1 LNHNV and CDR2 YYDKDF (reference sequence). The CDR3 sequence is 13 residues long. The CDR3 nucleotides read TGTGCCACCAGCATGGTCCGGGGCTACGAGCAGTACTTC. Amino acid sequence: CATSMVRGYEQYF.

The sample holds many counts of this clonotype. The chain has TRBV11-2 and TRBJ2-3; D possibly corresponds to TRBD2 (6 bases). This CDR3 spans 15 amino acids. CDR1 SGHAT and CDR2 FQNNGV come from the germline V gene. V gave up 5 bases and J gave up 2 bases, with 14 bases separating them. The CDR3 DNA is TGTGCCAGCAGCGTTTCCCGCGGGACCACAGATACGCAGTATTTT. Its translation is CASSVSRGTTDTQYF.

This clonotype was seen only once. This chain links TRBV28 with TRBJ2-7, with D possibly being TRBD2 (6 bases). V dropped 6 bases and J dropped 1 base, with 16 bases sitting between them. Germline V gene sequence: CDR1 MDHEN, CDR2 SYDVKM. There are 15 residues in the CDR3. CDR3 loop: CASSPPGDGSYEQYF. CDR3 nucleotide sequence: TGTGCCAGCAGCCCACCGGGGGACGGGTCCTACGAGCAGTACTTC. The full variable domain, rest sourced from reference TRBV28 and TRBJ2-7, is DVKVTQSSRYLVKRTGEKVFLECVQDMDHENMFWYRQDPGLGLRLIYFSYDVKMKEKGDIPEGYSVSREKKERFSLILESASTNQTSMYLCASSPPGDGSYEQYFGPGTRLTVT.

In nucleotides, the CDR3 is TGTGCCAGCAGCACAGGAGGGAGTGAGCAGTTCTTC. Protein sequence: CASSTGGSEQFF. The V call is TRBV6-6, the J call TRBJ2-1, with D perhaps TRBD2 (6 bases). Germline V gene data show CDR1 as MNHNY and CDR2 as SVGAGI (reference sequence). The CDR3 contains 12 residues. Deletions cut 6 bases from V and 9 bases from J, with 12 bases between.

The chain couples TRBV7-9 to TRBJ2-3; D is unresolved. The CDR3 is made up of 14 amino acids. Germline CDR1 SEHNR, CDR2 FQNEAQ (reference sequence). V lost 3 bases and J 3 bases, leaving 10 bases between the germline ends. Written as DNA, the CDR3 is TGTGCCAGCAGCTTTACTGGACGAACAGATACGCAGTATTTT. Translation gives CASSFTGRTDTQYF.

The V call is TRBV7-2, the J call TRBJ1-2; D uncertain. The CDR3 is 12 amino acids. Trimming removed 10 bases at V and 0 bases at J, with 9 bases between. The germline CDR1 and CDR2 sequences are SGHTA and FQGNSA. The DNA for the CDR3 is TGTGCCACCCCCATTACTAACTATGGCTACACCTTC. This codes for CATPITNYGYTF. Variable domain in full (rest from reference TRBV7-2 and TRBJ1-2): GAGVSQSPSNKVTEKGKDVELRCDPISGHTALYWYRQSLGQGLEFLIYFQGNSAPDKSGLPSDRFSAERTGGSVSTLTIQRTQQEDSAVYLCATPITNYGYTFGSGTRLTVV.

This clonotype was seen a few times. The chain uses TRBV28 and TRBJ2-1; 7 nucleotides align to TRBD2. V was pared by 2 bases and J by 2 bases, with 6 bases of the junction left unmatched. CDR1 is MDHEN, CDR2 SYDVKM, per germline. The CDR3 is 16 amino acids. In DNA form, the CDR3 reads TGTGCCAGCAGTTTAATCCTAGCGGAGACCTACAATGAGCAGTTCTTC. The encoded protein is CASSLILAETYNEQFF.

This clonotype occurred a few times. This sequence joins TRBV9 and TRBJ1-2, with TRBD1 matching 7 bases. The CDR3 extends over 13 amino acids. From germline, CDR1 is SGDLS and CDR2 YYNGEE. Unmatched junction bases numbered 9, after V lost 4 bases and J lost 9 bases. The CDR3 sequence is CASSPRTGRRYTF. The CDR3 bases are TGTGCCAGCAGCCCCCGGACAGGAAGGCGCTACACCTTC.